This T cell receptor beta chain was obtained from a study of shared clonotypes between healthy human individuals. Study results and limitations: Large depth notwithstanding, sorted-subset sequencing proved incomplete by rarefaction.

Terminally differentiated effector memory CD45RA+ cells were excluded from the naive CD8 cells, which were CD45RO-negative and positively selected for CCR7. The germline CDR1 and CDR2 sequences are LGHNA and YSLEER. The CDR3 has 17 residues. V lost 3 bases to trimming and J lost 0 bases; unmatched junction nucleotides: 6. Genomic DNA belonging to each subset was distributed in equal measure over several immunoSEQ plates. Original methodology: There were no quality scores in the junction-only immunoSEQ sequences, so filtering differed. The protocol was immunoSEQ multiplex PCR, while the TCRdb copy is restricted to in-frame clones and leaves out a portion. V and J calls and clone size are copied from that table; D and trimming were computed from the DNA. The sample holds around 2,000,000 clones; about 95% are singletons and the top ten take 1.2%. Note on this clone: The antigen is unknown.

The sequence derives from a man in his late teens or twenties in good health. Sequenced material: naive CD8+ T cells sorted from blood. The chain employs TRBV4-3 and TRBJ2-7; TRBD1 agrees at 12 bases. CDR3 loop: CASSQSGTGGGSYEQYF. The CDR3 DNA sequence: TGCGCCAGCAGCCAGAGCGGGACAGGGGGCGGCTCCTACGAGCAGTACTTC.